Listed here is a single TCR beta chain. This entry comes from a study of OX40 agonist ivuxolimab in advanced cancers. Sequencing used immunoSEQ multiplex PCR; TCRdb keeps in-frame clones, though not all of them. The data contain some 98,000 clones, approximately 80% of them singletons. Between the trimmed V and J ends, which lost 7 bases and 5 bases, there was a span of 11 bases. CDR1 and CDR2 from the germline V gene are MNHEY and SVGAGI. The CDR3 has 12 amino acids. The V and J genes are TRBV6-5 and TRBJ2-5, with D possibly TRBD1 on 6 matching bases. This sequence was found in an adult with an advanced solid tumor such as melanoma, head and neck, liver or kidney cancer. Sequenced material: CD4+ or CD8+ T cells sorted from blood, taken in a trial of the OX40 agonist ivuxolimab. CDR3 DNA sequence: TGTGCCAGCAAACAGGGTTCGGAGACCCAGTACTTC. This codes for CASKQGSETQYF.